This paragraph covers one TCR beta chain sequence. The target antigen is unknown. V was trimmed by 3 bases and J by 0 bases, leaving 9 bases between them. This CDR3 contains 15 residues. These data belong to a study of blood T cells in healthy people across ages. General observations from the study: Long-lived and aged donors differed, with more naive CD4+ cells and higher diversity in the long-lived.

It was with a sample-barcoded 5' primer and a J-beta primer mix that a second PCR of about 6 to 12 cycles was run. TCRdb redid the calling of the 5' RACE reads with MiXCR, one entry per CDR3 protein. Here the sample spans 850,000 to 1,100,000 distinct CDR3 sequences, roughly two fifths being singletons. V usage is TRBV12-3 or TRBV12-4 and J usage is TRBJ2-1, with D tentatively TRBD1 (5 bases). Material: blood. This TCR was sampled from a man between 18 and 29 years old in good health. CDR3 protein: CASSFGGHSYNEQFF. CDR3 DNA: TGTGCCAGCAGTTTTGGCGGACACTCCTACAATGAGCAGTTCTTC.